This note documents a single T cell receptor beta chain sequence. Antigen specificity is unknown. This specimen belongs to a study of beta chain features in type 1 diabetes. Staining for CD45RO/CCR7/CD25/CD127/CD95/CD27 allowed sorting of CD4+ naive, central memory, regulatory and stem cell-like memory cells. All sorted populations exceeded 95% purity. Study-level points and caveats: Researchers report that Type 1 diabetes patients had moderately but significantly shorter TCRB CDR3s across all four CD4+ subsets. Here, the possible influence of HLA type (on TCRB rearrangement) remained unresolved.

Sequencing targeted expressed TCRB transcripts, as all isolated RNA had been reverse transcribed. An average of approximately 3.6 million reads was obtained for naive, central memory and regulatory T cell samples. Assay used: immunoSEQ multiplex PCR; TCRdb lists only in-frame clones, some missing. The data show about 240,000 clones, more than 11% seen once. Per the germline V gene, CDR1 is GTSNPN and CDR2 is SVGIG (reference sequence). This CDR3 is built from 12 residues. V lost 8 bases to trimming and J lost 1 base; unmatched junction nucleotides: 5. Input material: naive CD4+ T cells from blood. The V and J genes are TRBV30 and TRBJ2-7; 7 bases line up with TRBD1. The receptor's source is a man aged 25-45 years with type 1 diabetes. The CDR3 DNA reads as TGTGCCCTAGGGACAGCTTCCTACGAGCAGTACTTC. As protein: CALGTASYEQYF.